One sample yielded the 20 T cell receptor beta chains listed below, sequenced in a study of shared clonotypes between healthy human individuals. The repertoire was sequenced with immunoSEQ multiplex PCR; TCRdb's copy has only in-frame clones and lacks some. The data show more than 1.2 million clones, 97% to 99% seen once. The specimen sequenced was naive CD4+ T cells sorted from blood. As for subset: CD45RA+ positively selected. The receptor source for this set is a man younger than 40 in good health.

The rearrangement uses TRBV6-5 and TRBJ2-7, with D uncertain. Between the trimmed V and J ends, which lost 3 bases and 3 bases, there was a span of 18 bases. This CDR3 region has 16 residues. Germline CDR1 reads MNHEY; CDR2 reads SVGAGI. CDR3 in DNA: TGTGCCAGCAGTTATTCCCCTCGGTTAGGCCGCTACGAGCAGTACTTC. This sequence encodes CASSYSPRLGRYEQYF.

CDR3 DNA sequence: TGCGCCACCGCTGGGCTGTCAGATACGCAGTATTTT. It is translated as CATAGLSDTQYF. This rearrangement joins TRBV10-1 to TRBJ2-3; D is ambiguous. Between the trimmed V and J ends, which lost 10 bases and 4 bases, there was a span of 12 bases. Germline CDR1 and CDR2: WNHNN and SYGVQD (reference sequence). CDR3 length: 12 amino acids.

The CDR3 region has the DNA TGCGCCAGCAGCCCGGGACTAGCGGGAGCGGGAGAGACCCAGTACTTC. This gives the protein CASSPGLAGAGETQYF. The genes are TRBV5-1 and TRBJ2-5; TRBD2 matches 14 bases. The V and J ends lost 4 bases and 4 bases, in that order; junction bases with no gene match: 6. Germline CDR1 is SGHRS and CDR2 is YFSETQ. CDR3 length: 16 residues.

The CDR3 DNA is TGTGCTAGTGGTTTGTCATCCGGGACCGACACCGGGGAGCTGTTTTTT. Translating it yields CASGLSSGTDTGELFF. The chain carries TRBV12-5 and TRBJ2-2; D tentatively reads TRBD1 or TRBD2 (5 bases each). This CDR3 contains 16 residues. The V end was cut by 2 bases, the J end by 3 bases, with 13 bases between. CDR1 and CDR2 from the germline V gene are LGHNT and FRNRAP.

This chain connects TRBV29-1 to TRBJ2-1, with a weak D call TRBD1 (7 bases). CDR3 size: 12 residues. With 7 bases removed from V and 7 bases from J, the gap between germline ends came to 14 bases. Germline CDR1 and CDR2: SQVTM and ANQGSEA. CDR3 DNA: TGCAGCGGAAACCCAGGGGGGAATGAGCAGTTCTTC. Its protein is CSGNPGGNEQFF.

This sequence joins TRBV5-5 and TRBJ2-5, with D possibly TRBD2 on 6 matching bases. V was clipped by 4 bases and J by 4 bases, with 20 bases between them. Germline values: CDR1 SGHKS, CDR2 YYEKEE (reference sequence). The CDR3 loop spans 16 amino acids. CDR3 residues: CASSPGGVGARETQYF. The CDR3 DNA follows: TGTGCCAGCAGCCCCGGGGGAGTTGGGGCTAGAGAGACCCAGTACTTC.

This clone was seen just once. This chain uses TRBV6-1 with TRBJ1-5; D is undetermined. The length of the CDR3 is 12 residues. CDR1 is MNHNS and CDR2 is SASEGT in the germline V gene. The V gene lost 2 bases and the J gene lost 15 bases, with 14 bases spanning the gap. The CDR3 is CASSESLRTPHF. In DNA, the CDR3 is TGTGCCAGCAGTGAATCTTTGAGGACCCCGCATTTT.

The chain is built from TRBV28 and TRBJ2-1; 7 nucleotides align to TRBD2. The CDR3 has 14 amino acids. CDR1 and CDR2 (germline): MDHEN, SYDVKM. The V gene end was trimmed by 3 bases and the J gene end by 3 bases; junction bases not matched to a gene: 2. DNA for the CDR3: TGTGCCAGCAGTTTGTGGGAGGGCTACAATGAGCAGTTCTTC. Protein product: CASSLWEGYNEQFF.

The chain joins TRBV7-9 to TRBJ2-5; 8 positions agree with TRBD2. V trimming: 0 bases; J trimming: 5 bases; junction bases outside the gene matches: 5. CDR3 length: 15 residues. Germline CDR1 is SEHNR and CDR2 is FQNEAQ (reference sequence). Here the CDR3 reads CASSLAAGGMETQYF. CDR3 nucleotide sequence: TGTGCCAGCAGCTTAGCGGCGGGAGGAATGGAGACCCAGTACTTC.

V gene TRBV27 combines with J gene TRBJ2-1, with TRBD2 matching over 7 bases. CDR3 length: 18 residues. Germline CDR1 is MNHEY and CDR2 is SMNVEV (reference sequence). Trimming removed 6 bases from V and 9 bases from J; junction bases left unmatched: 23. The CDR3 sequence: CASSPYLGTKLPSSEQFF. The CDR3, as DNA: TGTGCCAGCAGCCCATATCTCGGGACTAAGCTTCCATCAAGTGAGCAGTTCTTC.

The rearrangement joins TRBV18 to TRBJ1-2; no definite D call. CDR3 length equals 15 residues. The germline CDR1 and CDR2 sequences are KGHSH and LQKENI. Trimming took off 5 bases at V and 2 bases at J, with 15 bases between the two ends. The CDR3 DNA is TGTGCCAGCTCAAAGCCCACGGCAGCAAACTATGGCTACACCTTC. Translating it yields CASSKPTAANYGYTF.

The DNA of the CDR3 is TGTGCCAGCAGTGCTCAGCAGGGGGCGTCGGGAAACACCATATATTTT. Encoded protein: CASSAQQGASGNTIYF. The V and J genes are TRBV2 and TRBJ1-3; TRBD1 matches 8 bases. The junction had 9 bases not matched to a gene; V was cut back by 4 bases and J by 4 bases. CDR1 and CDR2 (germline): SNHLY, FYNNEI. The CDR3 is made up of 16 amino acids.

This chain joins TRBV9 and TRBJ2-7; D unclear. V lost 2 bases and J lost 0, with 9 bases in between. The CDR3 has 14 amino acids. Germline CDR1 reads SGDLS; CDR2 reads YYNGEE. The CDR3 nucleotides are TGTGCCAGCAGCGTTAGGACCGACTCCTACGAGCAGTACTTC. Residues: CASSVRTDSYEQYF.

This clone was seen a single time. This chain uses TRBV7-8 with TRBJ1-4; no clear D gene. The V gene's germline CDR1 is SGHVS and CDR2 FQNEAQ. The germline V and J ends were trimmed by 0 bases and 7 bases, with 12 bases remaining between them. CDR3 length equals 15 residues. This chain's CDR3 is CASSLALPAGEKLFF. CDR3 sequence (DNA): TGTGCCAGCAGCTTAGCGCTCCCGGCGGGTGAAAAACTGTTTTTT.

The chain recombines TRBV5-4 with TRBJ2-7; the D is unclear. Between the trimmed V and J ends, which lost 0 bases and 5 bases, there was a span of 3 bases. Germline CDR1 is SGHNT and CDR2 is YYREEE (reference sequence). The CDR3 length is 11 residues. The CDR3: CASSLDHEQYF. In nucleotides, the CDR3 is TGTGCCAGCAGCTTGGACCACGAGCAGTACTTC.

CDR3 coding DNA: TGTGCCAGTACCCCTGCTCCCATGTTACAGGGGGGTTCTACCTACGAGCAGTACTTC. It is translated as CASTPAPMLQGGSTYEQYF. The chain carries TRBV19 and TRBJ2-7, with 8 bases lining up with TRBD1. Germline V gene lookup returns CDR1 LNHDA and CDR2 SQIVND (reference sequence). Trimming removed 7 bases from V and 2 bases from J; junction bases left unmatched: 22. This CDR3 spans 19 amino acids.

This chain connects TRBV28 to TRBJ2-1; 8 bases are shared with TRBD2. Germline assignment: CDR1 MDHEN and CDR2 SYDVKM. The CDR3 has 17 amino acids. Unmatched junction bases numbered 18, after V lost 5 bases and J lost 9 bases. The CDR3 nucleotides read TGTGCCAGCAGTCCCAGTGGTAGCGGGAATTGGGTGGGTGAGCAGTTCTTC. Amino acids: CASSPSGSGNWVGEQFF.

The V and J genes are TRBV28 and TRBJ2-7; possible D gene TRBD2, 5 bases. Germline CDR1 is MDHEN and CDR2 is SYDVKM. The V and J ends lost 5 bases and 3 bases respectively, with 17 bases between them. CDR3 length: 15 residues. The chain's CDR3 is CASSPHGSPYYEQYF. The DNA for the CDR3 is TGTGCCAGCAGTCCCCATGGGAGCCCGTACTACGAGCAGTACTTC.

The chain recombines TRBV7-9 with TRBJ1-5, with D uncertain. Germline V gives CDR1 SEHNR, CDR2 FQNEAQ (reference sequence). The CDR3 length is 16 residues. V lost 0 bases, J lost 4 bases, and 13 bases lay in between. The DNA for the CDR3 is TGTGCCAGCAGCTTAGCAGGTGGGAATGGGAATCAGCCCCAGCATTTT. The encoded protein is CASSLAGGNGNQPQHF.

With regard to this clone: Distinct nucleotide sequences in the sample also encode this CDR3. The V and J genes are TRBV5-4 and TRBJ2-2; no firm D call. There are 14 residues in the CDR3. CDR1 is SGHNT and CDR2 is YYREEE in the germline V gene (reference sequence). V lost 0 bases, J lost 2 bases, and 5 bases lay in between. The CDR3 sequence: CASSLGLNTGELFF. The CDR3 DNA reads as TGTGCCAGCAGCTTGGGGCTTAACACCGGGGAGCTGTTTTTT.